These T cell receptor beta chains were read from a single sample in a study of Graves' ophthalmopathy and Graves' hyperthyroidism. TCRdb re-called the multiplex PCR reads with MiXCR, one entry per CDR3 protein. The sample includes fewer than 400,000 distinct CDR3 sequences, about 18% of them seen just once. The sample comprised peripheral blood. The source is a woman younger than 30 with Graves' ophthalmopathy. Each CDR3 is given with its conserved first and last residue. D genes are given only for firm matches. The size of a clone is reported for some rows only, either as once, few or many, or as a class for expanded clones.

size: many
D: NA
J: TRBJ1-2
V: TRBV6-5
CDR3: CASSYQGGIYGYTF
DNA: TGTGCCAGCAGTTACCAGGGAGGTATCTATGGCTACACCTTC

size: many
D: NA
J: TRBJ2-7
V: TRBV5-6
CDR3: CASSLSLAIYEQYF
DNA: TGTGCCAGCAGCTTGTCTCTAGCGATCTACGAGCAGTACTTC

size: many
D: NA
J: TRBJ2-5
V: TRBV6-1
CDR3: CASSPSPYQETQYF
DNA: TGTGCCAGCAGTCCCTCACCCTACCAAGAGACCCAGTACTTC

size: many
D: NA
J: TRBJ2-2
V: TRBV12-3/TRBV12-4
CDR3: CASSPQGTGTGELFF
DNA: TGTGCCAGCAGTCCTCAGGGGACCGGGACCGGGGAGCTGTTTTTT

size: NA
D: NA
J: TRBJ1-2
V: TRBV12-3/TRBV12-4
CDR3: CASSLSVYGYTF
DNA: TGTGCCAGCAGTTTATCAGTATATGGCTACACCTTC

size: many
D: NA
J: TRBJ2-7
V: TRBV6-2/TRBV6-3
CDR3: CASSSFTVNSYEQYF
DNA: TGTGCCAGCAGTTCCTTCACAGTTAACTCCTACGAGCAGTACTTC

size: many
D: NA
J: TRBJ2-2
V: TRBV7-9
CDR3: CASSLSVTGELFF
DNA: TGTGCCAGCAGCTTATCGGTGACCGGGGAGCTGTTTTTT

size: NA
D: NA
J: TRBJ1-5
V: TRBV19
CDR3: CASSSIGRRGNQPQHF
DNA: TGTGCCAGTAGTTCGATCGGACGGCGGGGTAATCAGCCCCAGCATTTT

size: many
D: NA
J: TRBJ1-2
V: TRBV12-3/TRBV12-4
CDR3: CASSWDGYGYTF
DNA: TGTGCCAGCAGTTGGGACGGTTATGGCTACACCTTC

size: few
D: NA
J: TRBJ1-1
V: TRBV12-3/TRBV12-4
CDR3: CASSLSWGHTEAFF
DNA: TGTGCCAGCAGTTTGTCCTGGGGGCACACTGAAGCTTTCTTT

size: many
D: TRBD2
J: TRBJ2-2
V: TRBV29-1
CDR3: CSVASGRVLTGELFF
DNA: TGCAGCGTGGCTAGCGGGAGGGTTCTCACCGGGGAGCTGTTTTTT

size: NA
D: TRBD1
J: TRBJ1-5
V: TRBV11-2
CDR3: CASSLGTGSSNQPQHF
DNA: TGTGCCAGCAGCTTAGGGACAGGGTCTAGCAATCAGCCCCAGCATTTT

size: many
D: NA
J: TRBJ2-5
V: TRBV28
CDR3: CASSSPETQYF
DNA: TGTGCCAGCAGCTCTCCCGAGACCCAGTACTTC

size: many
D: NA
J: TRBJ2-5
V: TRBV9
CDR3: CASSPEGGADETQYF
DNA: TGTGCCAGCAGCCCCGAGGGGGGGGCGGATGAGACCCAGTACTTC

size: many
D: NA
J: TRBJ1-2
V: TRBV6-5
CDR3: CASSYKNYGYTF
DNA: TGTGCCAGCAGTTACAAAAACTATGGCTACACCTTC

size: many
D: NA
J: TRBJ2-4
V: TRBV6-2/TRBV6-3
CDR3: CASVTSGAKNIQYF
DNA: TGTGCCAGCGTGACGAGCGGGGCCAAAAACATTCAGTACTTC

size: many
D: NA
J: TRBJ2-5
V: TRBV20-1
CDR3: CSARDPKGGQETQYF
DNA: TGCAGTGCTAGAGATCCGAAAGGGGGGCAAGAGACCCAGTACTTC

size: many
D: NA
J: TRBJ2-7
V: TRBV7-2
CDR3: CASSRLRDREQYF
DNA: TGTGCCAGCAGCAGGTTGAGGGATCGCGAGCAGTACTTC

size: many
D: NA
J: TRBJ1-2
V: TRBV30
CDR3: CAWSQNFGRTF
DNA: TGTGCCTGGTCCCAGAATTTTGGCCGCACCTTC

size: many
D: NA
J: TRBJ1-2
V: TRBV20-1
CDR3: CSARGGARIRDGYTF
DNA: TGCAGTGCTAGGGGCGGGGCGAGGATTAGGGATGGCTACACCTTC

size: many
D: NA
J: TRBJ2-7
V: TRBV27
CDR3: CASSRGQPPYEQYF
DNA: TGTGCCAGCAGTCGTGGACAGCCCCCCTACGAGCAGTACTTC

size: NA
D: TRBD2
J: TRBJ2-7
V: TRBV12-3/TRBV12-4
CDR3: CASSLVAGASYEQYF
DNA: TGTGCCAGCAGTTTAGTAGCGGGGGCCTCCTACGAGCAGTACTTC

size: many
D: TRBD2
J: TRBJ2-5
V: TRBV28
CDR3: CASSFYSGNRKTQYF
DNA: TGTGCCAGCAGTTTCTATAGCGGGAATAGGAAGACCCAGTACTTC

size: NA
D: TRBD1
J: TRBJ2-7
V: TRBV27
CDR3: CASSFSRGTYEQYF
DNA: TGTGCCAGCAGTTTCAGCAGGGGGACCTACGAGCAGTACTTC

size: many
D: TRBD1
J: TRBJ1-6
V: TRBV2
CDR3: CASSVGQATNSPLHF
DNA: TGTGCCAGCAGTGTGGGACAGGCCACTAATTCACCCCTCCACTTT

size: many
D: TRBD1
J: TRBJ1-1
V: TRBV10-3
CDR3: CAIRKDRGQPEAFF
DNA: TGTGCCATCAGAAAAGACAGGGGGCAACCTGAAGCTTTCTTT

size: many
D: NA
J: TRBJ2-2
V: TRBV6-1
CDR3: CASRPVRFTGELFF
DNA: TGTGCCAGCAGACCTGTCCGGTTCACCGGGGAGCTGTTTTTT

size: NA
D: TRBD2
J: TRBJ2-7
V: TRBV28
CDR3: CASRNLAGRNEQYF
DNA: TGTGCCAGCAGAAATCTAGCGGGTCGGAACGAGCAGTACTTC

size: many
D: NA
J: TRBJ2-2
V: TRBV12-3/TRBV12-4
CDR3: CASRDAGRSGELFF
DNA: TGTGCCAGCAGGGACGCCGGTCGGTCCGGGGAGCTGTTTTTT

size: many
D: NA
J: TRBJ2-7
V: TRBV11-1
CDR3: CASSLDWSRGNYEQYF
DNA: TGTGCCAGCAGCTTAGATTGGAGCCGGGGCAACTACGAGCAGTACTTC

size: many
D: TRBD1
J: TRBJ2-4
V: TRBV11-2
CDR3: CASSPRGSGKNIQYF
DNA: TGTGCCAGCAGTCCCAGGGGGTCCGGCAAAAACATTCAGTACTTC

size: many
D: NA
J: TRBJ1-2
V: TRBV27
CDR3: CASSLKAYYGYTF
DNA: TGTGCCAGCAGTCTCAAGGCCTACTATGGCTACACCTTC

size: many
D: NA
J: TRBJ2-2
V: TRBV28
CDR3: CATGSSYTGELFF
DNA: TGTGCCACCGGGAGCAGTTACACCGGGGAGCTGTTTTTT

size: few
D: NA
J: TRBJ1-1
V: TRBV29-1
CDR3: CSVDVGAAVTEAFF
DNA: TGCAGCGTTGATGTGGGAGCGGCGGTCACTGAAGCTTTCTTT

size: many
D: TRBD1
J: TRBJ1-5
V: TRBV20-1
CDR3: CSARTDRGPQHF
DNA: TGCAGTGCTAGAACCGACAGGGGCCCCCAGCATTTT

size: many
D: TRBD2
J: TRBJ2-2
V: TRBV27
CDR3: CASSPGLGNTGELFF
DNA: TGTGCCAGCAGCCCGGGACTAGGGAACACCGGGGAGCTGTTTTTT

size: many
D: NA
J: TRBJ1-1
V: TRBV7-2
CDR3: CASSLVGGPGFF
DNA: TGTGCCAGCAGCTTAGTTGGGGGCCCGGGCTTCTTT

size: NA
D: TRBD1
J: TRBJ2-5
V: TRBV7-9
CDR3: CASSLTGGVRTETQYF
DNA: TGTGCCAGCAGCCTTACAGGGGGCGTAAGGACAGAGACCCAGTACTTC

size: many
D: NA
J: TRBJ1-2
V: TRBV4-2
CDR3: CASSQEGDTDGYTF
DNA: TGTGCCAGCAGCCAGGAGGGGGACACAGATGGCTACACCTTC

size: many
D: TRBD1
J: TRBJ1-1
V: TRBV12-3/TRBV12-4
CDR3: CASSRQGSNTEAFF
DNA: TGTGCCAGCAGTCGACAGGGGTCGAACACTGAAGCTTTCTTT

size: many
D: NA
J: TRBJ2-4
V: TRBV7-2
CDR3: CASSLGGHLAKNIQYF
DNA: TGTGCCAGCAGCTTAGGGGGTCATTTAGCCAAAAACATTCAGTACTTC

size: many
D: NA
J: TRBJ2-2
V: TRBV29-1
CDR3: CSVERNAGELFF
DNA: TGCAGCGTTGAGCGTAACGCCGGGGAGCTGTTTTTT

size: many
D: NA
J: TRBJ1-6
V: TRBV20-1
CDR3: CSARVRGANSPLHF
DNA: TGCAGTGCTAGAGTTCGGGGAGCGAATTCACCCCTCCACTTT

size: many
D: TRBD1
J: TRBJ1-5
V: TRBV28
CDR3: CASRNSGTGYGQPQHF
DNA: TGTGCCAGCAGGAATTCCGGGACAGGGTACGGTCAGCCCCAGCATTTT

size: many
D: NA
J: TRBJ1-1
V: TRBV29-1
CDR3: CSVESGTSTEAFF
DNA: TGCAGCGTTGAGTCAGGGACGTCCACTGAAGCTTTCTTT